These 12 T cell receptor beta chains originate from one sample sequenced in a study of T cell repertoires in cytomegalovirus infection. TCRdb reprocessed the reads with MiXCR, giving one entry per CDR3 protein. Altogether 300,000 to 400,000 distinct CDR3 sequences are present, 15% to 20% being singletons, with the ten largest covering approximately 8%. Specimen: PBMCs. The receptors were sampled from a human donor in good health (CMV status not recorded). Some clones in this sample may be carry-over from other donors' samples.

This clonotype was counted a few times. The gene calls are TRBV20-1 and TRBJ2-7; perhaps TRBD1 as D (7 bases). V was pared by 4 bases and J by 3 bases, with 22 bases between. The CDR3 has 16 amino acids. Germline-derived CDR1 and CDR2 are DFQATT and SNEGSKA (reference sequence). CDR3 in DNA: TGCAGTGCTAAGGGGGCCCCTAGCGTCAACAACTACGAGCAGTACTTC. Translation: CSAKGAPSVNNYEQYF.

This clonotype was counted only a few times. The J gene is TRBJ2-1, the V gene TRBV2, with D perhaps TRBD2 (7 bases). Looked up from germline, CDR1 is SNHLY and CDR2 is FYNNEI. CDR3 length: 14 amino acids. V shed 8 bases and J shed 5 bases, with 16 bases lying between them. The CDR3 region is CASSWEGGNNEQFF. For the CDR3, the DNA is TGTGCCAGCTCGTGGGAGGGGGGGAACAATGAGCAGTTCTTC.

This clonotype was observed at least ten times. The chain uses TRBV6-6 and TRBJ2-5; D possibly uses TRBD1 or TRBD2 (5 bases each). Trimming removed 7 bases at V and 3 bases at J, with 12 bases between. The CDR3 is 13 residues long. Germline V CDR1 and CDR2: MNHNY, SVGAGI (reference sequence). The CDR3 bases are TGTGCCAGCACAAACGGGGCTGAAGAGACCCAGTACTTC. Translation: CASTNGAEETQYF.

This sequence joins TRBV27 and TRBJ2-7, with TRBD2 matching 12 bases. With 5 bases clipped from V and 2 bases from J, the junction kept 4 bases outside the gene matches. This CDR3 has 15 residues. Germline V gene lookup returns CDR1 MNHEY and CDR2 SMNVEV (reference sequence). The CDR3 region has the DNA TGTGCCAGCAGTCCTAGCGGGGGGGCCACCTACGAGCAGTACTTC. It yields the protein CASSPSGGATYEQYF.

This chain connects TRBV7-9 to TRBJ2-1; the D is unclear. The length of the CDR3 is 10 residues. The V gene lost 7 bases and the J gene lost 16 bases, with 14 bases spanning the gap. Germline V gene lookup returns CDR1 SEHNR and CDR2 FQNEAQ (reference sequence). CDR3 nucleotides: TGTGCCAGCATCGGTGACTGGGTCTTCTTC. It specifies CASIGDWVFF.

The genes are TRBV7-2 and TRBJ2-7, with 9 bases identical to TRBD2. The CDR3 loop spans 14 amino acids. Trimming at V came to 3 bases and at J to 6 bases, leaving 6 bases not matched to a gene. CDR1 is SGHTA and CDR2 is FQGNSA in the germline V gene. The CDR3 DNA is TGTGCCAGCAGCTTTTCCGGGACTAGCTTCGAGCAGTACTTC. Residues: CASSFSGTSFEQYF.

The table lists this clonotype with many counts. The chain couples TRBV7-8 to TRBJ1-1; D remains unclear. The V gene's germline CDR1 is SGHVS and CDR2 FQNEAQ. This CDR3 spans 14 amino acids. Trimming removed 5 bases at V and 5 bases at J, with 15 bases between. The CDR3 DNA follows: TGTGCCAGCAGCCCCAGGATAAGAACAACTGAAGCTTTCTTT. Residues: CASSPRIRTTEAFF.

This clonotype was seen repeatedly, ten times or more. The chain joins TRBV7-2 to TRBJ2-7; D uncertain. Germline lookup yields CDR1 SGHTA and CDR2 FQGNSA. This CDR3 spans 15 amino acids. Trimming shortened V by 1 base and J by 3 bases, and 13 bases separated the two germline ends. This CDR3 reads CASSLGVGPNYEQYF. Here the CDR3 DNA reads TGTGCCAGCAGCTTAGGTGTCGGACCAAACTACGAGCAGTACTTC.

This clonotype has ten or more counts. J is TRBJ2-3 and V is TRBV7-8, with TRBD2 matching over 12 bases. Germline V CDR1 and CDR2: SGHVS, FQNEAQ. This CDR3 has 16 residues. The J segment lost 7 bases and the V segment lost 1 base, leaving 6 bases of the junction unmatched. As DNA, the CDR3 is TGTGCCAGCAGCTTAGAGGGGCTAGCGGGGGGGAATACGCAGTATTTT. It yields the protein CASSLEGLAGGNTQYF. The full variable domain, with the rest looked up from reference TRBV7-8 and TRBJ2-3, is GAGVSQSPRYKVAKRGQDVALRCDPISGHVSLFWYQQALGQGPEFLTYFQNEAQLDKSGLPSDRFFAERPEGSVSTLKIQRTQQEDSAVYLCASSLEGLAGGNTQYFGPGTRLTVL.

This chain links TRBV20-1 with TRBJ1-1; the D is unclear. This CDR3 contains 14 residues. V was clipped by 1 base and J by 6 bases, with 15 bases between them. CDR1 is DFQATT, CDR2 SNEGSKA, per germline (reference sequence). This chain's CDR3 is CSARGLDVSPEAFF. The CDR3 DNA follows: TGCAGTGCTAGAGGCCTCGACGTATCTCCTGAAGCTTTCTTT.

This clonotype was counted many times. The chain employs TRBV11-2 and TRBJ2-3; TRBD2 matches 11 bases. With V trimmed by 5 bases and J by 6 bases, 10 bases remained unmatched. This CDR3 region has 16 residues. CDR1 is SGHAT, CDR2 FQNNGV, per germline. DNA of the CDR3: TGTGCCAGCAGCCCCGCGGGTAGCGGGGGGGTTGATACGCAGTATTTT. Translation: CASSPAGSGGVDTQYF.

This clonotype was found many times. The CDR3 spells CASGSGTSGSTGTQYF. The CDR3 DNA reads as TGTGCTAGTGGGTCCGGGACTAGCGGGAGTACAGGGACCCAGTACTTC. This chain uses TRBV12-5 with TRBJ2-5; 14 nucleotides agree with TRBD2. The junction had 10 bases not matched to a gene; V was cut back by 6 bases and J by 7 bases. The CDR3 contains 16 residues. CDR1 and CDR2 (germline): LGHNT, FRNRAP.